This passage covers 5 T cell receptor beta chains from one sample sequenced in a study of blood T cell repertoires in COVID-19. Sequencing was performed with immunoSEQ multiplex PCR; in TCRdb, only in-frame clones are kept and a portion is missing. The data show around 220,000 clones, approximately 86% seen once. The sample comprised PBMCs or T cells enriched from blood (not recorded which). The source of these receptors is a woman aged 30 to 39 with acute COVID-19.

The gene calls are TRBV27 and TRBJ2-7; 8 nucleotides agree with TRBD2. Germline CDR1 MNHEY, CDR2 SMNVEV (reference sequence). The J segment lost 2 bases and the V segment lost 5 bases, leaving 8 bases of the junction unmatched. CDR3 size: 15 residues. Here the CDR3 DNA reads TGTGCCAGCAGTCCAACCGTAGCGGGAACCTACGAGCAGTACTTC. Protein sequence: CASSPTVAGTYEQYF.

The genes are TRBV21-1 and TRBJ2-2; TRBD1, the D gene given by the table, was not confirmed from the DNA. TRBV21-1 has pseudogene status. This CDR3 is built from 16 residues. CDR3 sequence reads: CASGVMRQGKSGELFF. CDR3 nucleotides: TGTGCCAGCGGGGTAATGCGACAGGGGAAATCCGGGGAGCTGTTTTTT.

The chain joins TRBV5-1 to TRBJ1-2; D gene ambiguous. Germline V gene sequence: CDR1 SGHRS, CDR2 YFSETQ. CDR3 length: 17 residues. V dropped 5 bases and J dropped 0 bases, with 20 bases sitting between them. CDR3 nucleotide sequence: TGCGCCAGCAGTCCCTCCGAGGGCTTTAAGACTAACTATGGCTACACCTTC. It is translated as CASSPSEGFKTNYGYTF. The complete variable domain, with remaining parts taken from reference TRBV5-1 and TRBJ1-2, reads KAGVTQTPRYLIKTRGQQVTLSCSPISGHRSVSWYQQTPGQGLQFLFEYFSETQRNKGNFPGRFSGRQFSNSRSEMNVSTLELGDSALYLCASSPSEGFKTNYGYTFGSGTRLTVV.

The chain's CDR3 is CASSLGGGQPTYNEQFF. For the CDR3, the DNA is TGCGCCAGCAGCTTGGGCGGCGGACAGCCGACCTACAATGAGCAGTTCTTC. V usage is TRBV5-1 and J usage is TRBJ2-1; a possible D gene is TRBD1 (6 bases). Between the trimmed V and J ends, which lost 0 bases and 2 bases, there was a span of 15 bases. Looked up from germline, CDR1 is SGHRS and CDR2 is YFSETQ. This CDR3 contains 17 residues. The full variable domain, in which reference TRBV5-1 and TRBJ2-1 provide the parts outside the CDR3, is KAGVTQTPRYLIKTRGQQVTLSCSPISGHRSVSWYQQTPGQGLQFLFEYFSETQRNKGNFPGRFSGRQFSNSRSEMNVSTLELGDSALYLCASSLGGGQPTYNEQFFGPGTRLTVL.

This rearrangement joins TRBV7-2 to TRBJ2-1; D not resolved. This CDR3 spans 14 amino acids. Trimming pared 1 base from V and 8 bases from J, leaving 12 bases between. From germline, CDR1 is SGHTA and CDR2 FQGNSA. The chain's CDR3 is CASSLGSLRDEQFF. CDR3 nucleotide sequence: TGTGCCAGCAGCTTAGGTAGTTTACGCGATGAGCAGTTCTTC. Together with reference TRBV7-2 and TRBJ2-1, the CDR3 gives the full variable domain: GAGVSQSPSNKVTEKGKDVELRCDPISGHTALYWYRQSLGQGLEFLIYFQGNSAPDKSGLPSDRFSAERTGGSVSTLTIQRTQQEDSAVYLCASSLGSLRDEQFFGPGTRLTVL.